This TCR beta chain came from a study of identical twins. V was pared by 1 base and J by 8 bases, with 12 bases of the junction left unmatched. This CDR3 is built from 17 residues. Germline V gives CDR1 SEHNR, CDR2 FQNEAQ (reference sequence). TCRdb processed the 5' RACE reads anew with MiXCR; each CDR3 protein has one entry. The repertoire holds some 1,600,000 distinct CDR3 sequences, with under 35% as singletons. The sequencing sample was made of cord blood. V usage is TRBV7-9 and J usage is TRBJ2-1, with 9 bases identical to TRBD2. This sequence originates from a newborn girl in good health. The CDR3 DNA sequence: TGTGCCAGCAGCTTAGGCAACCGGGGACTAGCTACTGATGAGCAGTTCTTC. Its protein is CASSLGNRGLATDEQFF.